A single sample gave rise to the 10 T cell receptor beta chains below, sequenced in a study of T cell repertoires in cytomegalovirus infection. MiXCR was run by TCRdb on the reads, yielding one entry per CDR3 protein. The sample shows roughly 310,000 distinct CDR3 sequences, 17% of them seen only once. Sequencing used PBMCs. Every receptor here comes from a human donor in good health (CMV status not recorded). Some clones in this sample may be carry-over from other donors' samples.

The V and J genes are TRBV6-2 or TRBV6-3 and TRBJ1-1; D remains unclear. The CDR3 consists of 14 residues. Trimming pared 0 bases from V and 3 bases from J, leaving 8 bases between. The V gene's germline CDR1 is MNHEY and CDR2 SVGEGT. CDR3 region: CASSYSPGYTEAFF. The CDR3 DNA reads as TGTGCCAGCAGTTACTCTCCGGGATACACTGAAGCTTTCTTT.

The V and J genes are TRBV5-1 and TRBJ2-1, with 7 bases that match TRBD1. Germline CDR1 and CDR2: SGHRS and YFSETQ. V was clipped by 2 bases and J by 0 bases; unmatched bases: 8. CDR3 size: 17 residues. The CDR3 region has the DNA TGCGCCAGCAGCTTTCTTCCCGGGACAGACTCCTACAATGAGCAGTTCTTC. This translates into CASSFLPGTDSYNEQFF.

This clonotype was detected many times. This sequence joins TRBV7-2 and TRBJ2-1; 8 bases fit TRBD2. The length of the CDR3 is 14 residues. The V gene end was trimmed by 6 bases and the J gene end by 2 bases; junction bases not matched to a gene: 3. Germline values: CDR1 SGHTA, CDR2 FQGNSA. CDR3 sequence reads: CASSRGGTYNEQFF. As DNA, the CDR3 is TGTGCCAGCAGTCGCGGGGGGACCTACAATGAGCAGTTCTTC.

This clonotype came up a few times. The rearrangement joins TRBV7-2 to TRBJ1-3; possible D gene TRBD1, 5 bases. Germline V gene sequence: CDR1 SGHTA, CDR2 FQGNSA. V gave up 4 bases and J gave up 0 bases, with 10 bases separating them. The length of the CDR3 is 15 residues. This CDR3 is CASSWDRLSGNTIYF. The CDR3 DNA reads TGTGCCAGCAGCTGGGACCGGCTCTCTGGAAACACCATATATTTT. Using reference TRBV7-2 and TRBJ1-3 for the parts outside the CDR3, the full variable domain is GAGVSQSPSNKVTEKGKDVELRCDPISGHTALYWYRQSLGQGLEFLIYFQGNSAPDKSGLPSDRFSAERTGGSVSTLTIQRTQQEDSAVYLCASSWDRLSGNTIYFGEGSWLTVV.

The sample holds many counts of this clonotype. The chain has TRBV7-2 and TRBJ1-6; D unresolved. CDR1 SGHTA and CDR2 FQGNSA come from the germline V gene. The CDR3 contains 14 residues. Trimming took 7 bases from V and 10 from J, leaving 17 bases between them. The CDR3 DNA reads as TGTGCCAGCACCTTCGGAGGGTTGGGATCACCCCTCCACTTT. Translation: CASTFGGLGSPLHF.

V and J are TRBV15 and TRBJ1-4; unclear D gene. V was cut by 0 bases and J by 3 bases, with 14 bases left in between. The germline V gene encodes CDR1 LNHNV and CDR2 YYDKDF (reference sequence). The CDR3 has 17 amino acids. The CDR3 spells CATSRDHPGRPNEKLFF. CDR3 DNA: TGTGCCACCAGCAGAGATCACCCAGGTCGCCCTAATGAAAAACTGTTTTTT.

The table lists this clonotype with a few counts. The chain is built from TRBV12-5 and TRBJ1-1; weak D call: TRBD1 (5 bases). V was cut by 8 bases and J by 3 bases, with 10 bases left in between. The germline V gene has CDR1 LGHNT and CDR2 FRNRAP. The length of the CDR3 is 12 residues. In DNA form, the CDR3 reads TGTGCTAGTCAGGGTCCTGACACTGAAGCTTTCTTT. It specifies CASQGPDTEAFF. The full variable domain, completed using reference TRBV12-5 and TRBJ1-1, is DARVTQTPRHKVTEMGQEVTMRCQPILGHNTVFWYRQTMMQGLELLAYFRNRAPLDDSGMPKDRFSAEMPDATLATLKIQPSEPRDSAVYFCASQGPDTEAFFGQGTRLTVV.

This clonotype has only a few counts. The chain carries TRBV20-1 and TRBJ1-3; no definite D call. V was cut by 3 bases and J by 0 bases, with 3 bases left in between. This CDR3 comprises 12 residues. Germline CDR1 and CDR2: DFQATT and SNEGSKA (reference sequence). CDR3 nucleotides: TGCAGTGCTAGGGACTCTGGAAACACCATATATTTT. Translation: CSARDSGNTIYF.

This rearrangement joins TRBV18 to TRBJ1-2, with 10 positions matching TRBD1. This CDR3 contains 16 residues. CDR1 and CDR2 (germline): KGHSH, LQKENI. The J segment lost 3 bases and the V segment lost 3 bases, leaving 7 bases of the junction unmatched. The CDR3: CASSPSIGQGDYGYTF. CDR3 coding DNA: TGTGCCAGCTCACCGTCCATTGGACAGGGGGACTATGGCTACACCTTC.

The chain recombines TRBV5-5 with TRBJ1-2; 10 bases line up with TRBD1. The CDR3 consists of 15 residues. The V and J ends lost 2 bases and 3 bases, in that order; junction bases with no gene match: 4. Germline V gene lookup returns CDR1 SGHKS and CDR2 YYEKEE (reference sequence). CDR3 sequence (DNA): TGTGCCAGCAGCTTTTCCGGGACAGGGGACTATGGCTACACCTTC. Translation: CASSFSGTGDYGYTF.